This T cell receptor beta chain was recorded in a study of cytomegalovirus exposure and HLA in healthy donors. Notes on the study in general: Investigators reported 150 to 200 TCR beta chains as tied to cytomegalovirus. Across all donors, roughly uniform sequencing depth was an assumption of the presence/absence analyses. Some V segments, TRBV6-2 and TRBV6-3 among them, were indistinguishable and were therefore excluded.

Vbeta (60) and Jbeta (13) primers were used in the PCR. TCRdb's copy holds only in-frame clones and misses some; the assay was immunoSEQ multiplex PCR. The table lists tens of thousands of clones, roughly four fifths of them singletons. The table lists this clone with a few counts. The target antigen is unknown. The germline gives CDR1 SGHVS, CDR2 FNYEAQ. The CDR3 is 15 residues long. V dropped 0 bases and J dropped 6; count of bases not matched to a gene: 4. V usage is TRBV7-6 and J usage is TRBJ1-1; 10 bases are shared with TRBD1. The clonotype originates from a human donor in good health. Sequenced: PBMCs. CDR3 loop: CASSLALGQGPEAFF. The DNA for the CDR3 is TGTGCCAGCAGCTTAGCTCTGGGACAGGGGCCTGAAGCTTTCTTT.